The TCR beta chain described here comes from a study of regulatory T cells in long-lasting Graves disease. Study-level results: Accuracy was possibly reduced by small sample size.

At least ten counts were recorded for this clonotype. Its antigen is unidentified. Time point here: persistent/refractory GD, antithyroid drugs over 5 years with positive TRAb. With RNA extracted from PBMCs as input, the TCR library was made. The source of the patients was an endocrinology department in Xi'an, China. Through Arm-PCR of CDR3 regions and iRepertoire HTBI primers, TCR beta libraries were built. From the multiplex PCR reads, TCRdb called clonotypes with MiXCR, one entry per CDR3 protein. The sample lists 400,000 to 500,000 distinct CDR3 sequences, about 22% occurring once. This CDR3 spans 15 amino acids. Germline-derived CDR1 and CDR2 are DFQATT and SNEGSKA (reference sequence). V lost 1 base and J lost 3, with 15 bases in between.

The sequence was obtained from a female donor with Graves disease. The sample was peripheral blood mononuclear cells (PBMCs), taken when the disease was refractory, from a patient treated with antithyroid drugs. The J gene is TRBJ1-2, the V gene TRBV20-1; weak D call: TRBD1 (6 bases). CDR3 bases: TGCAGTGCTAGAGGGGCAGGGGTTGGGGACTATGGCTACACCTTC. It encodes CSARGAGVGDYGYTF.